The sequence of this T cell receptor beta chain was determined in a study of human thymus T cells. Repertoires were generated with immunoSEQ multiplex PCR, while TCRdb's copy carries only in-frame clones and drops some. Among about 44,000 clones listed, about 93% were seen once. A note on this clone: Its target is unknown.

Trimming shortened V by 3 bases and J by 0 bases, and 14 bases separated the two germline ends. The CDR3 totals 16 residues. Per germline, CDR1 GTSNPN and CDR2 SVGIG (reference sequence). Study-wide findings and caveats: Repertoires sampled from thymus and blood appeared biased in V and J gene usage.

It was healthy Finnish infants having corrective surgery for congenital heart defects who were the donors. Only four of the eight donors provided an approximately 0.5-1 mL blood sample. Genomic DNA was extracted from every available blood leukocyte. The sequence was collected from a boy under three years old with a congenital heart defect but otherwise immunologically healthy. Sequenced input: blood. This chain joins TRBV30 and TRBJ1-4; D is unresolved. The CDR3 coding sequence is TGTGCCTGGAGGAGGACGGAGATCTCAACTAATGAAAAACTGTTTTTT. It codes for CAWRRTEISTNEKLFF. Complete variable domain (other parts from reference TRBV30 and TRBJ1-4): SQTIHQWPATLVQPVGSPLSLECTVEGTSNPNLYWYRQAAGRGLQLLFYSVGIGQISSEVPQNLSASRPQDRQFILSSKKLLLSDSGFYLCAWRRTEISTNEKLFFGSGTQLSVL.